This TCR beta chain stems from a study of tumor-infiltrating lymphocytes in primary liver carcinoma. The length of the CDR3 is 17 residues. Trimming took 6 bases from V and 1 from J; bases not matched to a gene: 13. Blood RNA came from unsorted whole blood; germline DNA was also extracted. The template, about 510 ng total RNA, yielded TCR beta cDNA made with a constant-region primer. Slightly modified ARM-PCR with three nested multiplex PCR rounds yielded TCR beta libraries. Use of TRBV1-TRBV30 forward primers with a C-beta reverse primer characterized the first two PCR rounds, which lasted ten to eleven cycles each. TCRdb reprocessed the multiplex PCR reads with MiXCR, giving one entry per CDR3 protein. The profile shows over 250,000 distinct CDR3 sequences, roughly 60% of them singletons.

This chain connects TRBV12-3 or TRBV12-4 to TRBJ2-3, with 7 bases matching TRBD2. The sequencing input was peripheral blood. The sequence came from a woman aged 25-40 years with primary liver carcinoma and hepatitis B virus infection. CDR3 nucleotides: TGTGCCAGCAGCCCCACCGGACTAGTCGATCGCACAGATACGCAGTATTTT. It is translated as CASSPTGLVDRTDTQYF.